The TCR beta chain under discussion was sequenced for a study of post-analysis software for immune sequencing data. Study summary: There were relapsing-remitting, secondary progressive and progressive-relapsing multiple sclerosis among the disease courses included.

Unique molecular identifiers were present in the TCR beta cDNA libraries. Yield was some 500,000 cDNA molecules from roughly 0.93 to 9.6 million T cells. In TCRdb, the PCR reads were re-called with MiXCR into one record per CDR3 protein. This sample has approximately 630,000 distinct CDR3 sequences, with more than 50% found just once. Overall study results and limits: A handful of TRBV segments were significantly more frequent in patients than in controls. TRBV5-6, TRBV5-1 and TRBV20-1 were among these segments.

The V and J ends lost 3 bases and 7 bases respectively, with 13 bases between them. CDR1 MNHEY and CDR2 SMNVEV come from the germline V gene (reference sequence). CDR3 length equals 14 residues. As concerns this clonotype: Its cognate antigen is unknown.

The chain recombines TRBV27 with TRBJ2-1; possible D gene TRBD1, 6 bases. Sequences were obtained from blood. The TCR originated in a girl aged 2 to 10 with multiple sclerosis. The CDR3 nucleotides are TGTGCCAGCAGTTTGGGGGCCACGGTGAATGAGCAGTTCTTC. It specifies CASSLGATVNEQFF.